This T cell receptor (beta chain) was identified during a study of early T cells in non-severe SARS-CoV-2 infection. About the study: Chains from this unsorted whole-blood bulk RNA could not be paired. Findings of the study overall: VDJdb-based annotation leaned toward anti-spike CD8 responses and missed private and CD4 specificities.

This clonotype was counted only a few times. Antigen unknown. From germline, CDR1 is MNHEY and CDR2 SMNVEV (reference sequence). With 2 bases removed from V and 6 bases from J, the gap between germline ends came to 23 bases. CDR3 length: 17 residues. Individually, cDNA molecules had unique molecular identifiers attached to them. TCRdb independently ran MiXCR on the 5' RACE reads; one entry per CDR3 protein. Found here are more than 55,000 distinct CDR3 sequences, under 15% of them singletons; the top ten hold approximately 1.3%. Sequenced sample: whole blood. The chain combines TRBV27 with TRBJ2-7, with a possible D match to TRBD1 (6 bases). This clonotype was obtained from an adult who was a healthcare worker with PCR-confirmed SARS-CoV-2 infection or an uninfected control (not recorded which). For the CDR3, the DNA is TGTGCCAGCAGTTTAGGCAGGGGATGGGCAGGTTTCGGCGAGCAGTACTTC. Translated, it gives CASSLGRGWAGFGEQYF.